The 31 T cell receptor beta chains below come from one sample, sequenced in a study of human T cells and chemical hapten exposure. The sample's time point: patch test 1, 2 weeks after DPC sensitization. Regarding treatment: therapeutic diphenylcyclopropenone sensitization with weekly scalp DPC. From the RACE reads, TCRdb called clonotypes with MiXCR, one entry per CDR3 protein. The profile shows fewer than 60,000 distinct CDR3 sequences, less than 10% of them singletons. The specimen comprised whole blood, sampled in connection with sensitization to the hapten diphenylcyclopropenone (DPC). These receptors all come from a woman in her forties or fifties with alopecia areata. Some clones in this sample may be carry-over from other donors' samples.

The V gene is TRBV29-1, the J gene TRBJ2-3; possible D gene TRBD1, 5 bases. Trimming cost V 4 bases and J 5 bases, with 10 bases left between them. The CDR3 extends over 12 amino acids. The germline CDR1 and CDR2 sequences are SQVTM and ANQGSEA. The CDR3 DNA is TGCAGCGTTGGACAGCGTCGAGATACGCAGTATTTT. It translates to CSVGQRRDTQYF.

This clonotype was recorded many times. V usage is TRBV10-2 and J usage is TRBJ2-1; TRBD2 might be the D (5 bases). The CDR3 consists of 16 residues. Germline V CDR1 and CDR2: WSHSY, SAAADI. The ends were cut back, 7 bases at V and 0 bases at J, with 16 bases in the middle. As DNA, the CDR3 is TGCGCCAGCACCCTAGCCATGGCGGACTCCTACAATGAGCAGTTCTTC. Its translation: CASTLAMADSYNEQFF.

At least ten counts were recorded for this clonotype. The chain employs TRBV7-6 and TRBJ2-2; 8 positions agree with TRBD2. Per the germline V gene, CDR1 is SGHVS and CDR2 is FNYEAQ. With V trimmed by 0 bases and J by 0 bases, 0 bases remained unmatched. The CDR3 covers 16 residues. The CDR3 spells CASSLARGANTGELFF. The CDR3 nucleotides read TGTGCCAGCAGCTTAGCGCGGGGGGCGAACACCGGGGAGCTGTTTTTT.

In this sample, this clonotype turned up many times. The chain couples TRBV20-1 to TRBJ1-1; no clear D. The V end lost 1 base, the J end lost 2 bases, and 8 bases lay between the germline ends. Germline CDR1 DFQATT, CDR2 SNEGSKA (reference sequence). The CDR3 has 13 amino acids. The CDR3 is CSARGASNTEAFF. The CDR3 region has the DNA TGCAGTGCTAGAGGGGCCTCTAACACTGAAGCTTTCTTT.

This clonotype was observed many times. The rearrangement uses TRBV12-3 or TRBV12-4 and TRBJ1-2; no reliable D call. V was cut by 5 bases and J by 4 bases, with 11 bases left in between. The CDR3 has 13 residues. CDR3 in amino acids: CASSRPPVYGYTF. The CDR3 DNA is TGTGCCAGCAGTCGACCCCCCGTCTATGGCTACACCTTC.

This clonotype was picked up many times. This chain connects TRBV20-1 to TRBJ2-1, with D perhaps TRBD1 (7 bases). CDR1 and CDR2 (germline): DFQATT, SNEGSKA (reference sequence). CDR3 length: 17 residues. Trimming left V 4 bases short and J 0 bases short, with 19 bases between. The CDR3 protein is CSAMGQGGSSSYNEQFF. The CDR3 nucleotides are TGCAGTGCTATGGGGCAGGGGGGTTCTAGCTCCTACAATGAGCAGTTCTTC.

CDR3 in amino acids: CASSEGGLAYEQYF. The CDR3 DNA is TGTGCCAGCAGTGAAGGGGGACTAGCCTACGAGCAGTACTTC. The J gene is TRBJ2-7, the V gene TRBV6-1; 8 positions agree with TRBD2. J gave up 2 bases and V 1 base, and 1 base lay outside the gene matches. The CDR3 has 14 residues. Germline-derived CDR1 and CDR2 are MNHNS and SASEGT.

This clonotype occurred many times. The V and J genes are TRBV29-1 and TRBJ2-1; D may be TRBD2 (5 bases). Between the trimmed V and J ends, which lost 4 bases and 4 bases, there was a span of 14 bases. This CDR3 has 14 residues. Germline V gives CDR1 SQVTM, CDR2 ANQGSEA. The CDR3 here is CSVVSLELYNEQFF. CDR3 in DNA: TGCAGCGTTGTATCACTAGAATTATACAATGAGCAGTTCTTC.

Here the CDR3 reads CASSQGGMQETQYF. The CDR3 DNA sequence: TGCGCCAGCAGCCAAGGGGGTATGCAAGAGACCCAGTACTTC. The chain employs TRBV4-1 and TRBJ2-5; unclear D gene. V was trimmed by 1 base and J by 2 bases, leaving 8 bases between them. The CDR3 has 14 amino acids. Germline CDR1 reads MGHRA; CDR2 reads YSYEKL.

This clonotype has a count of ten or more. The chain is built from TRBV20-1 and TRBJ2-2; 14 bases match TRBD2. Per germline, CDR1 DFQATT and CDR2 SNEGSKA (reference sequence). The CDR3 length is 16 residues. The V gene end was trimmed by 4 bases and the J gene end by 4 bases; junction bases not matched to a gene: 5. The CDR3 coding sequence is TGCAGTGCTACGGGACTAGCGGGAGCTGGCACCGGGGAGCTGTTTTTT. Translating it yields CSATGLAGAGTGELFF.

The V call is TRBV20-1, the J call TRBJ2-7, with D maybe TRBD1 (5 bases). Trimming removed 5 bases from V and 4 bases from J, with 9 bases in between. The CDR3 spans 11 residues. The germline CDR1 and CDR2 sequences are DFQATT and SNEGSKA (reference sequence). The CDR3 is CSAVREYEQYF. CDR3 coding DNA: TGCAGTGCTGTCAGGGAATACGAGCAGTACTTC.

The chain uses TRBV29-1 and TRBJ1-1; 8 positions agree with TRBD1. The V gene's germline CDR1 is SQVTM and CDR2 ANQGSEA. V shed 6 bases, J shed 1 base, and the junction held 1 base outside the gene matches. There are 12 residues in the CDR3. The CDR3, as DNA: TGCAGCGTGGGGACAGGGAACACTGAAGCTTTCTTT. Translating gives CSVGTGNTEAFF.

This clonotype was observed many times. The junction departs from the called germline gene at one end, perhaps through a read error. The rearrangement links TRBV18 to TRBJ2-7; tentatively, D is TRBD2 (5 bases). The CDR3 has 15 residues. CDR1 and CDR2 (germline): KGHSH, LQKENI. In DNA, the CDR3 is TGTGCCAGCTCGCCACCGTCGGGGTCCGGGTACGAGCAGTACTTC. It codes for CASSPPSGSGYEQYF. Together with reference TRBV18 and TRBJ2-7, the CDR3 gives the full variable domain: NAGVMQNPRHLVRRRGQEARLRCSPMKGHSHVYWYRQLPEEGLKFMVYLQKENIIDESGMPKERFSAEFPKEGPSILRIQQVVRGDSAAYFCASSPPSGSGYEQYFGPGTRLTVT.

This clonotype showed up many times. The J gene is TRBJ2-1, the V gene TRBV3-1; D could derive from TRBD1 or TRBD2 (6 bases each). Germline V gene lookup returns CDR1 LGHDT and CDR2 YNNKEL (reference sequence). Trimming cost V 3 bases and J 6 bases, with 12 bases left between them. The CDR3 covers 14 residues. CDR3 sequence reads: CASSHGEGGNEQFF. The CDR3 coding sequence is TGTGCCAGCAGCCATGGCGAGGGGGGCAATGAGCAGTTCTTC.

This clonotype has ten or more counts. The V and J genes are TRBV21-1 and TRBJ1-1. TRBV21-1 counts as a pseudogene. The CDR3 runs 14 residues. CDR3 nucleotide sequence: TGTGCCAGCAGCAAAGAAGCAGGCTGGACTGAAGCTTTCTTT. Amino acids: CASSKEAGWTEAFF.

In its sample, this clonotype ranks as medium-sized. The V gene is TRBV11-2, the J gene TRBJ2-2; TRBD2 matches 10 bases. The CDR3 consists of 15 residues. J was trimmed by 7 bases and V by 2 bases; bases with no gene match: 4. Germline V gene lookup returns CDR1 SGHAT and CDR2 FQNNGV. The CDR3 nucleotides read TGTGCCAGCAGCTTACTAGCGGGAGTCGGCGGGGAGCTGTTTTTT. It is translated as CASSLLAGVGGELFF.

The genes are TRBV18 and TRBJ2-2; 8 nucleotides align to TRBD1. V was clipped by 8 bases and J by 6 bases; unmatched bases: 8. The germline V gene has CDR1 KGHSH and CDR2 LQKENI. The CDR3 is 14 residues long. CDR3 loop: CASTGQVDPGELFF. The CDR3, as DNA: TGTGCCAGCACGGGACAGGTCGATCCCGGGGAGCTGTTTTTT. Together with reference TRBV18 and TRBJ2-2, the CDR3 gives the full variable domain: NAGVMQNPRHLVRRRGQEARLRCSPMKGHSHVYWYRQLPEEGLKFMVYLQKENIIDESGMPKERFSAEFPKEGPSILRIQQVVRGDSAAYFCASTGQVDPGELFFGEGSRLTVL.

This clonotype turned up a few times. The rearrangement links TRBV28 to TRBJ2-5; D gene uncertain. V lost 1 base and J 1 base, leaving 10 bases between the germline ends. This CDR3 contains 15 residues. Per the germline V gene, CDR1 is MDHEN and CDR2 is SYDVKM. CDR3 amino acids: CASSLFAVGQETQYF. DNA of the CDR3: TGTGCCAGCAGTTTATTTGCAGTGGGCCAAGAGACCCAGTACTTC.

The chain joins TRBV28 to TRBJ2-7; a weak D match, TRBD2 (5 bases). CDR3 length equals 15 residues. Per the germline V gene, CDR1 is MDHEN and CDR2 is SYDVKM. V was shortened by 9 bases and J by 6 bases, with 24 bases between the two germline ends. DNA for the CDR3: TGTGCCAGTACCCCGAGGGTTTCGAGGCAGGTCGAGCAGTACTTC. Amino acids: CASTPRVSRQVEQYF.

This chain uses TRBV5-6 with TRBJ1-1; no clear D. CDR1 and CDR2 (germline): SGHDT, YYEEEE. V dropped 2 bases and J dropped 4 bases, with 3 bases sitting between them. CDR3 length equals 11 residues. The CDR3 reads CASSFSTEAFF. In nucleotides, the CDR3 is TGTGCCAGCAGCTTCTCCACTGAAGCTTTCTTT.

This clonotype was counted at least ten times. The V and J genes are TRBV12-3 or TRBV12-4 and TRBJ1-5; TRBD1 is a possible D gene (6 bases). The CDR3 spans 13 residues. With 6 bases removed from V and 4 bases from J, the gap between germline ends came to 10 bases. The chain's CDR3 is CASRQGRNQPQHF. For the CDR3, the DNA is TGTGCCAGCAGACAGGGTCGGAATCAGCCCCAGCATTTT.

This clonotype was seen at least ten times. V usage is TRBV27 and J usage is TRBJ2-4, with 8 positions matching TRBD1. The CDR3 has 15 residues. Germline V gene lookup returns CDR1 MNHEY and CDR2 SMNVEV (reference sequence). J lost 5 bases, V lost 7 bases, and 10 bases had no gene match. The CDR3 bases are TGTGCCAGCATGATTCGTGGGACAGGCGAAAACATTCAGTACTTC. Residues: CASMIRGTGENIQYF.

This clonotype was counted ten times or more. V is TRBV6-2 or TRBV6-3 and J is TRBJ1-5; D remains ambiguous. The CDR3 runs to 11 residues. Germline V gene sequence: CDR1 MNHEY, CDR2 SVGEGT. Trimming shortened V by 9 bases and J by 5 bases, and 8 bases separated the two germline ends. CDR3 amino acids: CASRSDQPQHF. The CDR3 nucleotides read TGTGCCAGTCGCAGTGATCAGCCCCAGCATTTT.

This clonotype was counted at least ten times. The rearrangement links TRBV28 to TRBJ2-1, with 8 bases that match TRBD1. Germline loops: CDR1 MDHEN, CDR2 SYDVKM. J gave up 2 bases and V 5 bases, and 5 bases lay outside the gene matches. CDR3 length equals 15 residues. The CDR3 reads CASSPDRGPYNEQFF. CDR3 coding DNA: TGTGCCAGCAGTCCAGACAGGGGTCCCTACAATGAGCAGTTCTTC.

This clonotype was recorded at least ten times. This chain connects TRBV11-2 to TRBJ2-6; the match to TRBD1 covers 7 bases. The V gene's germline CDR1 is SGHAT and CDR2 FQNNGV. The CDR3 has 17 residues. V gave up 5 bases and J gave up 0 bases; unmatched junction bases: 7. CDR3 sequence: CASSRRDSFSGANVLTF. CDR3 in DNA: TGTGCCAGCAGCCGTAGGGACAGCTTCTCTGGGGCCAACGTCCTGACTTTC.

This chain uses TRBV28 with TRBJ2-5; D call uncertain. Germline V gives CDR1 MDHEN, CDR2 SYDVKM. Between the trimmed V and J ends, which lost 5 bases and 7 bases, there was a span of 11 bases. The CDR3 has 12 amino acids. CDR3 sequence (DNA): TGTGCCAGCAGTGTGGAACCCGGGACCCAGTACTTC. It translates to CASSVEPGTQYF.

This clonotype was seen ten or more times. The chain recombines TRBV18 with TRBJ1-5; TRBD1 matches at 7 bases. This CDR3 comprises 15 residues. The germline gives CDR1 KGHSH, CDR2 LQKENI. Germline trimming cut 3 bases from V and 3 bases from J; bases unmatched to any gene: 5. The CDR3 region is CASSPGTEANQPQHF. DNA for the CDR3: TGTGCCAGCTCACCCGGGACAGAAGCCAATCAGCCCCAGCATTTT.

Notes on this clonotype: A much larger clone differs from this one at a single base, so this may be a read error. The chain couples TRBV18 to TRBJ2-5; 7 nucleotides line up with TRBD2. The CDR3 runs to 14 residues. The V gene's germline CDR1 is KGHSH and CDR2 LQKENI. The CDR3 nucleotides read TGTGCCAGCTCACCACCTAGCGGGCAAGGGACCCAGTACTTC. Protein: CASSPPSGQGTQYF. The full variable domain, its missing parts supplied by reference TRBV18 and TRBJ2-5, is NAGVMQNPRHLVRRRGQEARLRCSPMKGHSHVYWYRQLPEEGLKFMVYLQKENIIDESGMPKERFSAEFPKEGPSILRIQQVVRGDSAAYFCASSPPSGQGTQYFGPGTRLLVL.

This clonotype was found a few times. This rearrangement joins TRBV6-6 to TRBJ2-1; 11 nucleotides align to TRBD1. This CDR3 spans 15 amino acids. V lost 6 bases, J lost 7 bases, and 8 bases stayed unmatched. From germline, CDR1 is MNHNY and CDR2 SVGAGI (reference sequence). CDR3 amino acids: CASSPLDRGRNEQFF. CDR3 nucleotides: TGTGCCAGCAGCCCACTGGACAGGGGGCGGAATGAGCAGTTCTTC.

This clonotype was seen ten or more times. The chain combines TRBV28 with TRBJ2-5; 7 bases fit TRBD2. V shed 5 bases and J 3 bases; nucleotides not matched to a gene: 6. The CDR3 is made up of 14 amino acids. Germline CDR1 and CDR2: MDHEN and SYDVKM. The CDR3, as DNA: TGTGCCAGCAGTCCACCGGGGGGTAAAGAGACCCAGTACTTC. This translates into CASSPPGGKETQYF. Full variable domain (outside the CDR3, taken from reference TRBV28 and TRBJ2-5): DVKVTQSSRYLVKRTGEKVFLECVQDMDHENMFWYRQDPGLGLRLIYFSYDVKMKEKGDIPEGYSVSREKKERFSLILESASTNQTSMYLCASSPPGGKETQYFGPGTRLLVL.

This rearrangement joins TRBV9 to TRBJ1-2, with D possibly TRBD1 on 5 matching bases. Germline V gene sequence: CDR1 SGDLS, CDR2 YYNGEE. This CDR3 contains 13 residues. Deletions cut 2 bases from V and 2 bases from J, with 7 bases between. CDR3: CASSVRGNYGYTF. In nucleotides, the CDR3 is TGTGCCAGCAGCGTGAGGGGCAACTATGGCTACACCTTC.